The rows below give T cell receptor beta chains drawn from one sample of a study of CD8+ T cells in alopecia areata. Assay: immunoSEQ multiplex PCR; the TCRdb copy retains only in-frame clones and omits some. The profile shows roughly 150,000 clones, approximately 50% of them singletons. The specimen sequenced was CD4+ T cells sorted from blood. Receptor source: a human donor with alopecia areata. The CDR3 runs from the conserved cysteine through the conserved F or W. Fields, in order: clone size, V gene, J gene, D gene, CDR3 DNA, CDR3 protein. A D gene is named only where the DNA matches it firmly. Clone size, where shown, is once, few, many, or a class for clones that have expanded.

.	TRBV7-3	TRBJ2-7	TRBD1	TGTGCCAGCAGCGCGAGGACAGGCTCCTACGAGCAGTACTTC	CASSARTGSYEQYF
few	TRBV7-2	TRBJ1-4	.	TGTGCCAGCAGACTTGGACAGACCAATGAAAAACTGTTTTTT	CASRLGQTNEKLFF
few	TRBV10-3	TRBJ2-5	TRBD2	TGTGCCACCCAGGGATGGACTAGCGGGGATCAAGAGACCCAGTACTTC	CATQGWTSGDQETQYF
few	TRBV29-1	TRBJ1-2	TRBD1	TGCAGCGTTGGGGAGGGGGCAGGCGGCTACACCTTC	CSVGEGAGGYTF
few	TRBV29-1	TRBJ2-1	TRBD1	TGCAGCGGGAGCCGGGGACAGGGTTTGTATGAGCAGTTCTTC	CSGSRGQGLYEQFF
few	TRBV29-1	TRBJ1-1	.	TGCAGTGCCGGTGGGGAGGACACTGAAGCTTTCTTT	CSAGGEDTEAFF
.	TRBV5-1	TRBJ2-5	.	TGCGCCAGCAGCCCTGGCTTGAAGACCCAGTACTTC	CASSPGLKTQYF
few	TRBV30	TRBJ2-2	.	TGTGCCTGGAGTGTTCCGGGTTTGAACACCGGGGAGCTGTTTTTT	CAWSVPGLNTGELFF
.	TRBV29-1	TRBJ1-1	.	TGCAGCGTTTCATTGGACCAGGCCACTGAAGCTTTCTTT	CSVSLDQATEAFF
.	TRBV30	TRBJ1-2	.	TGTGCCTGGAGTCAAGCACAAGTCTATGGCTACACCTTC	CAWSQAQVYGYTF
.	TRBV5-1	TRBJ2-5	TRBD2	TGCGCCAGCAGTTCAACTAGCGGACAAGAGACCCAGTACTTC	CASSSTSGQETQYF
.	TRBV27	TRBJ2-3	.	TGTGCCAGCAGACCCACAGGGCCTGGTACGCAGTATTTT	CASRPTGPGTQYF
.	TRBV30	TRBJ2-1	.	TGTGCCTACCTTCACAATGAGCAGTTCTTC	CAYLHNEQFF
few	TRBV5-4	TRBJ2-5	TRBD1	TGTGCCAGCAGCGTACGGACAGGTCCGGGCCAAGAGACCCAGTACTTC	CASSVRTGPGQETQYF
.	TRBV5-1	TRBJ2-7	TRBD2	TGCGCCAGCAGCTTTGGATCGGGAGGATACTACGAGCAGTACTTC	CASSFGSGGYYEQYF
.	TRBV27	TRBJ2-1	TRBD2	TGTGCCAGCAGTTTTATAGCGGGAGGTTACAATGAGCAGTTCTTC	CASSFIAGGYNEQFF
.	TRBV29-1	TRBJ2-5	.	TGCAGCGTTGAGACGATAACAGGAGAGACCCAGTACTTC	CSVETITGETQYF
.	TRBV2	TRBJ1-4	.	TGTGCCAGCAGTGTTTTTGCAACTAATGAAAAACTGTTTTTT	CASSVFATNEKLFF
few	TRBV19	TRBJ2-5	.	TGTGCCAGTAGTATTCCGAGTGAGACCCAGTACTTC	CASSIPSETQYF
.	TRBV2	TRBJ2-7	.	TGTGCCAGCAGACTCCGGGACACTGTGCCCGAGCAGTACTTC	CASRLRDTVPEQYF
few	TRBV7-9	TRBJ1-2	.	TGTGCCAGCAGCTTATCCGGCGCCTACACCTTC	CASSLSGAYTF
.	TRBV6-6	TRBJ1-2	.	TGTGCCAGCAGTCGGATTAACTATGGCTACACCTTC	CASSRINYGYTF
.	TRBV5-4	TRBJ2-1	.	TGTGCCAGCAGCTCGGAGATTTTCCGAGACAATGAGCAGTTCTTC	CASSSEIFRDNEQFF
few	TRBV29-1	TRBJ2-1	TRBD1	TGCAGCGTGGGGGGGACAGGGTCAACGGGCTCCTACAATGAGCAGTTCTTC	CSVGGTGSTGSYNEQFF
.	TRBV29-1	TRBJ2-7	.	TGCAGCGTTGCAGCAGGGGACCTGGATACCTACGAGCAGTACTTC	CSVAAGDLDTYEQYF
few	TRBV5-1	TRBJ2-5	.	TGCGCCAGCAGCTTCTCTAGCGGAGGGGGAGAGGAGACCCAGTACTTC	CASSFSSGGGEETQYF
.	TRBV19	TRBJ2-7	TRBD2	TGTGCCAGTAGGAGCGGGAACTACGAGCAGTACTTC	CASRSGNYEQYF
few	TRBV19	TRBJ1-2	.	TGTGCCGGGGTGGGCCGGATCTATGGCTACACCTTC	CAGVGRIYGYTF
.	TRBV29-1	TRBJ2-7	TRBD1	TGCAGCACACAGGGCGGGACAGGGGGTTACGAGCAGTACTTC	CSTQGGTGGYEQYF
few	TRBV5-1	TRBJ2-6	.	TGCGCCAGCAGCAGGGGGTCAGGGGCTGGGGCCAACGTCCTGACTTTC	CASSRGSGAGANVLTF